This T cell receptor (beta chain) was retrieved from a study of coeliac disease. Some clones are missing from TCRdb's copy, which holds only in-frame ones; the method was immunoSEQ multiplex PCR. Of 4,300 or so clones listed, around two thirds are singletons. Each fraction contributed one approximately 490,000-cell aliquot for sequencing. Findings and limits, study-wide: Intraepithelial and lamina propria fractions were not highly pure. TRB repertoires were largely private, with most amino acid sequences found in only one sample. Control samples showed higher TRB and TRG clonality than intraepithelial and lamina propria samples in active celiac disease.

Points on this clone: Its antigen is as yet unknown.

The sequencing sample was made of intraepithelial lymphocytes from the gut. The clonotype was recovered from a woman aged 18-35 years with active celiac disease.

The CDR3 nucleotides read TGCGCCAGCAGCCAAGCGCCGGCGACAGGGCTTCTTGACAATGAGCAGTTCTTC. Its translation is CASSQAPATGLLDNEQFF. This chain joins TRBV4-3 and TRBJ2-1; 7 bases line up with TRBD1. In germline, CDR1 is LGHNA, CDR2 YSLEER. Germline trimming cut 1 base from V and 5 bases from J; bases unmatched to any gene: 14. CDR3 length: 18 residues.